The 19 T cell receptor beta chains presented below share a single source sample, sequenced in a study of blood T cell repertoires in COVID-19. Using immunoSEQ multiplex PCR, the repertoire was profiled, and TCRdb retains in-frame clones only, with some absent. Here the sample spans some 70,000 clones, 87% being singletons. Material: peripheral blood. Receptors were obtained from a man aged 50-59 years with active COVID-19.

The chain combines TRBV10-3 with TRBJ1-1; 12 bases fit TRBD1. The V segment lost 3 bases and the J segment 3 bases; nucleotides outside the gene matches: 8. This CDR3 comprises 17 residues. CDR1 ENHRY and CDR2 SYGVKD come from the germline V gene. The CDR3 nucleotides read TGTGCCATCAGTGACGGGGACAGGGGGCCTATCCACACTGAAGCTTTCTTT. It encodes CAISDGDRGPIHTEAFF.

In its sample, this clone was seen a few times. V usage is TRBV28 and J usage is TRBJ1-2; no definite D call. With 6 bases removed from V and 5 bases from J, the gap between germline ends came to 16 bases. There are 14 residues in the CDR3. Germline V gene sequence: CDR1 MDHEN, CDR2 SYDVKM. The CDR3 loop reads CASSRPTPLYGYTF. CDR3 sequence (DNA): TGTGCCAGCAGCCGCCCCACACCGCTTTATGGCTACACCTTC.

This rearrangement joins TRBV28 to TRBJ1-5, with D possibly matching TRBD1 (6 bases). Per germline, CDR1 MDHEN and CDR2 SYDVKM. The CDR3 has 14 residues. Trimming took off 5 bases at V and 8 bases at J, with 16 bases between the two ends. The CDR3 here is CASSPNTGNKPQHF. The CDR3 region has the DNA TGTGCCAGCAGTCCGAATACAGGGAATAAGCCCCAGCATTTT.

The V call is TRBV28, the J call TRBJ2-1; 7 bases are a match to TRBD1. Germline CDR1 and CDR2: MDHEN and SYDVKM. After removal of 5 bases from V and 0 bases from J, the junction contained 7 bases not matched to a gene. There are 16 residues in the CDR3. CDR3 in DNA: TGTGCCAGCAGTACCCAGGGGGTGAGCTCCTACAATGAGCAGTTCTTC. Its protein is CASSTQGVSSYNEQFF.

Only one count was recorded for this clone. The V gene is TRBV9, the J gene TRBJ2-5; possible D gene TRBD1, 5 bases. Germline values: CDR1 SGDLS, CDR2 YYNGEE. The V end was cut by 0 bases, the J end by 7 bases, with 13 bases between. The CDR3 has 14 amino acids. In nucleotides, the CDR3 is TGTGCCAGCAGCGTAGATGGGGCCCCTGGGACCCAGTACTTC. Its protein product is CASSVDGAPGTQYF.

This clone was recorded once. The chain carries TRBV18 and TRBJ1-3; D is unresolved. Per the germline V gene, CDR1 is KGHSH and CDR2 is LQKENI. The CDR3 contains 16 residues. Trimming shortened V by 3 bases and J by 4 bases, and 16 bases separated the two germline ends. Here the CDR3 reads CASSPTGKAFGNTIYF. The CDR3 DNA follows: TGTGCCAGCTCACCCACCGGGAAAGCATTCGGAAACACCATATATTTT.

This chain joins TRBV18 and TRBJ2-6; maybe TRBD1 (5 bases). The V end was cut by 3 bases, the J end by 1 base, with 7 bases between. The CDR3 contains 15 residues. In germline, CDR1 is KGHSH, CDR2 LQKENI. CDR3 region: CASSPRESGANVLTF. CDR3 nucleotides: TGTGCCAGCTCACCCAGGGAATCTGGGGCCAACGTCCTGACTTTC.

CDR3 DNA: TGTGCATCCATCGGGACAATCAATCAGCCCCAGCATTTT. Translated: CASIGTINQPQHF. The V gene is TRBV28, the J gene TRBJ1-5; possible D gene TRBD1, 6 bases. The CDR3 length is 13 residues. Germline V CDR1 and CDR2: MDHEN, SYDVKM. Variable domain in full (rest from reference TRBV28 and TRBJ1-5): DVKVTQSSRYLVKRTGEKVFLECVQDMDHENMFWYRQDPGLGLRLIYFSYDVKMKEKGDIPEGYSVSREKKERFSLILESASTNQTSMYLCASIGTINQPQHFGDGTRLSIL.

The V and J genes are TRBV2 and TRBJ1-5; D may be TRBD1 (5 bases). Germline values: CDR1 SNHLY, CDR2 FYNNEI. The V gene lost 7 bases and the J gene lost 4 bases, with 8 bases spanning the gap. This CDR3 is built from 12 residues. The CDR3 loop is CASMDTNQPQHF. CDR3 sequence (DNA): TGTGCCAGCATGGACACAAATCAGCCCCAGCATTTT.

The V and J genes are TRBV9 and TRBJ2-3, with TRBD2 identical over 9 bases. Germline CDR1 reads SGDLS; CDR2 reads YYNGEE. The CDR3 runs to 15 residues. The ends lost 0 bases at V and 6 bases at J; junction bases unmatched: 5. CDR3 region: CASSVGGGEFDTQYF. The CDR3 bases are TGTGCCAGCAGCGTAGGCGGGGGGGAGTTTGATACGCAGTATTTT.

CDR3 region: CAISESQGRGGSYEQYF. DNA for the CDR3: TGTGCCATCAGTGAGTCCCAGGGCCGAGGGGGCTCCTACGAGCAGTACTTC. The V call is TRBV10-3, the J call TRBJ2-7; D is possibly TRBD1 (6 bases). CDR3 length: 17 amino acids. Trimming removed 0 bases from V and 0 bases from J, with 15 bases in between. Germline V lookup: CDR1 ENHRY, CDR2 SYGVKD.

V usage is TRBV7-2 and J usage is TRBJ2-3; D is unclear. The germline gives CDR1 SGHTA, CDR2 FQGNSA. The CDR3 contains 15 residues. Trimming cost V 1 base and J 2 bases, with 10 bases left between them. CDR3 region: CASSLVGADTDTQYF. The CDR3 nucleotides are TGTGCCAGCAGCTTAGTCGGAGCAGACACAGATACGCAGTATTTT.

V gene TRBV3-1 (or the pseudogene TRBV3-2) combines with J gene TRBJ2-7; D not certain. Germline CDR1 and CDR2: LGHDT and YNNKEL (reference sequence). This CDR3 comprises 11 residues. The V end lost 5 bases, the J end lost 6 bases, and 8 bases lay between the germline ends. The CDR3 is CASSASREQYF. The CDR3 DNA is TGTGCCAGCAGCGCCAGTCGCGAGCAGTACTTC.

This chain connects TRBV5-6 to TRBJ2-1, with D possibly being TRBD1 (5 bases). Germline lookup yields CDR1 SGHDT and CDR2 YYEEEE. This CDR3 is built from 16 residues. The V end lost 1 base, the J end lost 0 bases, and 11 bases lay between the germline ends. Written as DNA, the CDR3 is TGTGCCAGCAGCTTGAAGGGGTCTAGCTCCTACAATGAGCAGTTCTTC. This codes for CASSLKGSSSYNEQFF.

The V call is TRBV28, the J call TRBJ1-4; no clear D gene. This CDR3 region has 14 residues. The germline CDR1 and CDR2 sequences are MDHEN and SYDVKM. V lost 1 base to trimming and J lost 3 bases, with 6 bases between them. Here the CDR3 DNA reads TGTGCCAGCAGTTTATCCGGGGCTAATGAAAAACTGTTTTTT. Amino acid sequence: CASSLSGANEKLFF.

The J gene is TRBJ1-4, the V gene TRBV7-2, with D maybe TRBD1 (5 bases). V was clipped by 5 bases and J by 7 bases, with 11 bases between them. CDR3 length: 13 amino acids. CDR1 is SGHTA and CDR2 is FQGNSA in the germline V gene. The CDR3 is CASSAQGGEKLFF. The CDR3 DNA reads as TGTGCCAGCAGCGCGCAGGGAGGTGAAAAACTGTTTTTT.

The chain links TRBV19 to TRBJ2-7; tentatively, D is TRBD2 (5 bases). The CDR3 covers 14 residues. The germline V gene encodes CDR1 LNHDA and CDR2 SQIVND (reference sequence). V was shortened by 4 bases and J by 2 bases, with 12 bases between the two germline ends. The CDR3 spells CASSKRGPTYEQYF. DNA of the CDR3: TGTGCCAGTAGTAAACGGGGTCCCACCTACGAGCAGTACTTC.

This clone was detected many times. The chain employs TRBV5-6 and TRBJ2-7; D may be TRBD1 (6 bases). The CDR3 is 14 residues long. Germline V gene sequence: CDR1 SGHDT, CDR2 YYEEEE. V was pared by 7 bases and J by 3 bases, with 17 bases between. CDR3 amino acids: CASRKTGINYEQYF. The CDR3 DNA follows: TGTGCCAGCCGCAAGACAGGAATCAACTACGAGCAGTACTTC.

In its sample, this clone was seen once. This chain links TRBV6-5 with TRBJ1-2, with TRBD1 matching over 8 bases. The trim removed 5 bases at V and 7 bases at J, leaving 6 bases unmatched. Germline CDR1 reads MNHEY; CDR2 reads SVGAGI. CDR3 size: 13 residues. In DNA form, the CDR3 reads TGTGCCAGCAGTACAAGGGGGACAGGTGGCTACACCTTC. Translating it yields CASSTRGTGGYTF.